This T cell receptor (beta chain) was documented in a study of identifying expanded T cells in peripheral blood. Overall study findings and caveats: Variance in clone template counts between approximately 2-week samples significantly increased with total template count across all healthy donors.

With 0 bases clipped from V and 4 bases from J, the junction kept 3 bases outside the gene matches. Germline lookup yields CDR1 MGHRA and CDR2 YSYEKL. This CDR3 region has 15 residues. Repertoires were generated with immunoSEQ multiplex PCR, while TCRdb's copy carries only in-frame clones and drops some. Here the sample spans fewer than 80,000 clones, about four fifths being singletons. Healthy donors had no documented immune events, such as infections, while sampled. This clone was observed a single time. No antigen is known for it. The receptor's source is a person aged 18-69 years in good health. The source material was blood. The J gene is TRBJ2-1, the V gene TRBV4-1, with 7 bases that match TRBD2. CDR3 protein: CASSQDGGEYNEQFF. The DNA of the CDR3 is TGCGCCAGCAGCCAAGATGGGGGGGAATACAATGAGCAGTTCTTC.